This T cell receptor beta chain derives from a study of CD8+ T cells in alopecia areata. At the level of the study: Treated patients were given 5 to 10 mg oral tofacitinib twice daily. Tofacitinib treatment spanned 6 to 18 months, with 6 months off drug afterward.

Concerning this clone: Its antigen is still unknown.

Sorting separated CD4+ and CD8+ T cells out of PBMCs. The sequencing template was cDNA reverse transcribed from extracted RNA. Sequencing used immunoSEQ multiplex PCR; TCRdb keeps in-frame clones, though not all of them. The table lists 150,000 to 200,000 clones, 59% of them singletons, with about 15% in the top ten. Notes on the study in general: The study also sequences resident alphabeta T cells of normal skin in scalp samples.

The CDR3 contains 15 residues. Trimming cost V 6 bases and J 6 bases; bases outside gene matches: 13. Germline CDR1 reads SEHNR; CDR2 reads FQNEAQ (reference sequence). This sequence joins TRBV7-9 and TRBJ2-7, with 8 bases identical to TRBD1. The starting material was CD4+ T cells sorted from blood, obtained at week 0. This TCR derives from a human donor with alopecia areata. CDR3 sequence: CASSYSGTGGFEQYF. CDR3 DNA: TGTGCCAGCAGTTACTCCGGGACAGGCGGTTTCGAGCAGTACTTC.